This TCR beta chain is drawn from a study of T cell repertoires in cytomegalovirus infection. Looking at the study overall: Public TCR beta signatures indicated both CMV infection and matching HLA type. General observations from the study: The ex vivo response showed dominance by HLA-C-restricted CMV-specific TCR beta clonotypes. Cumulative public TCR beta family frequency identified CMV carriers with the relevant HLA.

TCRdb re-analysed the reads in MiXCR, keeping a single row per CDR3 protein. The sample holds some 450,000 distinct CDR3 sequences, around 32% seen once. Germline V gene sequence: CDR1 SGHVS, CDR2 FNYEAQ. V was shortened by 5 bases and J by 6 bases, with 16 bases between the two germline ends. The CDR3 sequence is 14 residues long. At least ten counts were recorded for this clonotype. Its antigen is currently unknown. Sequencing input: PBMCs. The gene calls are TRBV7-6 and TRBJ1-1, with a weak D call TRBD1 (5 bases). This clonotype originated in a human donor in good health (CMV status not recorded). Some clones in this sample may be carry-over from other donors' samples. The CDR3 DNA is TGTGCCAGCAGCCCCTTTGCTGGGACCTCTGAAGCTTTCTTT. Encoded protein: CASSPFAGTSEAFF.